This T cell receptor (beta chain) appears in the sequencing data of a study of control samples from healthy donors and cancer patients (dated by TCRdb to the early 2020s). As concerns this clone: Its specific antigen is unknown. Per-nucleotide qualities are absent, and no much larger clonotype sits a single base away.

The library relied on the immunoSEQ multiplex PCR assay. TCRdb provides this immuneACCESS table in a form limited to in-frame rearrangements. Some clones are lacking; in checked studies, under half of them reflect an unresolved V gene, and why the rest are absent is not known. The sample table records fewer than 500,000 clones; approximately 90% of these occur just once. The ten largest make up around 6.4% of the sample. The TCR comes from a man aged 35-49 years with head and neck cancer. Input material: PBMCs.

CDR3 sequence: CASSSGIPIAQETQYF. The bases are TGTGCCAGCAGTTCGGGAATACCAATCGCACAAGAGACCCAGTACTTC. The rearrangement joined TRBV28 to TRBJ2-5; TRBD2 could be the D gene, as 5 bases match. The germline V gene yields MDHEN for CDR1 and SYDVKM for CDR2. Between the V and J ends, shortened by 4 bases and 2 bases respectively, the junction contains 17 bases. Its CDR3 holds 16 amino acids, cysteine through phenylalanine. Just CDR3 DNA is preserved here, 48 bases in frame from base 1.